The 25 T cell receptor beta chains given below trace back to one sample, sequenced in a study of PD-1 blockade in classical Hodgkin lymphoma. The table came from immunoSEQ multiplex PCR; TCRdb's copy has only in-frame clones and leaves some out. The sample has 25,000 to 35,000 clones; approximately 83% are singletons. All patients experienced relapse after autologous stem cell transplantation, and brentuximab vedotin exposure was variable. Magnetic negative selection served to purify CD4+ T cells out of PBMCs that had been thawed. Sample: CD4+ T cells from blood, taken at baseline. The receptors shown here come from a human donor with classical Hodgkin lymphoma.

This chain connects TRBV6-1 to TRBJ2-2; D perhaps matches TRBD2 (6 bases). This CDR3 spans 14 amino acids. V gave up 6 bases and J gave up 3 bases, with 11 bases separating them. In germline, CDR1 is MNHNS, CDR2 SASEGT. The CDR3 region is CASRGAGHTGELFF. Here the CDR3 DNA reads TGTGCCAGCAGAGGGGCGGGACACACCGGGGAGCTGTTTTTT.

This chain links TRBV18 with TRBJ2-5, with unresolved D. Looked up from germline, CDR1 is KGHSH and CDR2 is LQKENI. V was clipped by 3 bases and J by 0 bases, with 5 bases between them. This CDR3 region has 13 residues. The CDR3 loop reads CASSPTYQETQYF. CDR3 coding DNA: TGTGCCAGCTCACCTACGTACCAAGAGACCCAGTACTTC.

The chain uses TRBV25-1 and TRBJ2-7, with D perhaps matching TRBD2 (6 bases). This CDR3 is 15 amino acids long. Germline V gene data show CDR1 as MGHDK and CDR2 as SYGVNS. Trimming took 2 bases from V and 2 from J, leaving 13 bases between them. The CDR3 loop is CASSELGTLAYEQYF. CDR3 nucleotides: TGTGCCAGCAGTGAACTCGGGACTCTTGCCTACGAGCAGTACTTC.

The rearrangement uses TRBV2 and TRBJ1-4, with TRBD1 identical over 7 bases. There are 17 residues in the CDR3. Germline V gene lookup returns CDR1 SNHLY and CDR2 FYNNEI. J gave up 5 bases and V 4 bases, and 13 bases lay outside the gene matches. The CDR3 region has the DNA TGTGCCAGCAGTGGTTACAGGGGCGGCGCGGACAATGAAAAACTGTTTTTT. It encodes CASSGYRGGADNEKLFF.

A few counts support this clone. The chain joins TRBV19 to TRBJ1-5; D not resolved. From germline, CDR1 is LNHDA and CDR2 SQIVND (reference sequence). The CDR3 is 13 residues long. Trimming removed 7 bases at V and 3 bases at J, with 10 bases between. CDR3 coding DNA: TGTGCCAGTAACGGGCTACACAATCAGCCCCAGCATTTT. This encodes CASNGLHNQPQHF.

The chain employs TRBV6-1 and TRBJ1-1, with D perhaps TRBD1 (6 bases). V gave up 6 bases and J gave up 1 base, with 12 bases separating them. Germline V gives CDR1 MNHNS, CDR2 SASEGT. The CDR3 loop spans 14 amino acids. CDR3 sequence (DNA): TGTGCCAGCAGAATGGGACAAAAGAACACTGAAGCTTTCTTT. Translating gives CASRMGQKNTEAFF.

The V and J genes are TRBV12-5 and TRBJ2-5, with D perhaps TRBD1 or TRBD2 (5 bases each). CDR3 length: 15 amino acids. CDR1 LGHNT and CDR2 FRNRAP come from the germline V gene. V gave up 5 bases and J gave up 0 bases, with 13 bases separating them. Here the CDR3 DNA reads TGTGCTAGTGGTCCGGGGACGGTCAACCAAGAGACCCAGTACTTC. Amino acids: CASGPGTVNQETQYF.

The chain joins TRBV7-9 to TRBJ2-7; tentative D call: TRBD1 (6 bases). V lost 4 bases to trimming and J lost 2 bases, with 12 bases between them. The CDR3 covers 14 residues. From germline, CDR1 is SEHNR and CDR2 FQNEAQ (reference sequence). The CDR3, as DNA: TGTGCCAGCAGCTACGTGGGGGCTACCTACGAGCAGTACTTC. This codes for CASSYVGATYEQYF.

V and J are TRBV15 and TRBJ2-5, with no clear D. Trimming stripped 3 bases from V and 2 bases from J, with 7 bases between. CDR1 and CDR2 from the germline V gene are LNHNV and YYDKDF (reference sequence). The CDR3 totals 13 residues. The CDR3 nucleotides read TGTGCCACCAGCAGGCAGCTTCAAGAGACCCAGTACTTC. Protein product: CATSRQLQETQYF.

The chain couples TRBV28 to TRBJ2-7; 11 bases line up with TRBD2. The germline CDR1 and CDR2 sequences are MDHEN and SYDVKM. CDR3 length: 14 amino acids. The junction had 7 bases not matched to a gene; V was cut back by 6 bases and J by 6 bases. Here the CDR3 reads CASRVSGRATEQYF. In DNA, the CDR3 is TGTGCCAGCAGAGTTAGCGGGAGGGCTACCGAGCAGTACTTC.

The rearrangement joins TRBV28 to TRBJ2-5, with D perhaps TRBD1 (7 bases). V shed 5 bases and J shed 3 bases, with 13 bases lying between them. Germline CDR1 and CDR2: MDHEN and SYDVKM. The CDR3 extends over 14 amino acids. The CDR3 DNA is TGTGCCAGCAGTAGACAGGGACTCAAAGAGACCCAGTACTTC. This codes for CASSRQGLKETQYF. Full variable domain (outside the CDR3, taken from reference TRBV28 and TRBJ2-5): DVKVTQSSRYLVKRTGEKVFLECVQDMDHENMFWYRQDPGLGLRLIYFSYDVKMKEKGDIPEGYSVSREKKERFSLILESASTNQTSMYLCASSRQGLKETQYFGPGTRLLVL.

The CDR3 is CASSQRQGLDLQETQYF. The CDR3 DNA reads TGTGCCAGCAGCCAGCGCCAGGGACTCGATCTTCAAGAGACCCAGTACTTC. This sequence joins TRBV14 and TRBJ2-5; possible D gene TRBD2, 6 bases. Germline CDR1 and CDR2: SGHDN and FVKESK. The CDR3 is made up of 17 amino acids. V was pared by 3 bases and J by 2 bases, with 19 bases between.

The rearrangement joins TRBV5-6 to TRBJ1-5, with TRBD1 matching over 8 bases. V dropped 4 bases and J dropped 2; count of bases not matched to a gene: 11. Germline CDR1 is SGHDT and CDR2 is YYEEEE. This CDR3 contains 17 residues. The CDR3 sequence: CASSKGQGSRGNQPQHF. CDR3 in DNA: TGTGCCAGCAGCAAAGGACAGGGTTCCCGTGGCAATCAGCCCCAGCATTTT. The variable domain in full, completed from reference TRBV5-6 and TRBJ1-5, reads DAGVTQSPTHLIKTRGQQVTLRCSPKSGHDTVSWYQQALGQGPQFIFQYYEEEERQRGNFPDRFSGHQFPNYSSELNVNALLLGDSALYLCASSKGQGSRGNQPQHFGDGTRLSIL.

This chain joins TRBV18 and TRBJ2-4; TRBD2 agrees at 10 bases. Trimming removed 0 bases from V and 3 bases from J; junction bases left unmatched: 14. The CDR3 sequence is 20 residues long. Germline V gene data show CDR1 as KGHSH and CDR2 as LQKENI. The CDR3 is CASSPPDGLAGVGGKNIQYF. The DNA of the CDR3 is TGTGCCAGCTCACCACCCGATGGTCTAGCGGGAGTAGGGGGCAAAAACATTCAGTACTTC.

The chain has TRBV5-1 and TRBJ1-1; a possible D gene is TRBD1 (6 bases). This CDR3 contains 15 residues. Trimming cost V 8 bases and J 0 bases, with 17 bases left between them. CDR1 is SGHRS, CDR2 YFSETQ, per germline. The CDR3 spells CASKTGQNLNTEAFF. The CDR3 region has the DNA TGCGCCAGTAAAACCGGACAGAACCTGAACACTGAAGCTTTCTTT. The full variable domain, its missing parts supplied by reference TRBV5-1 and TRBJ1-1, is KAGVTQTPRYLIKTRGQQVTLSCSPISGHRSVSWYQQTPGQGLQFLFEYFSETQRNKGNFPGRFSGRQFSNSRSEMNVSTLELGDSALYLCASKTGQNLNTEAFFGQGTRLTVV.

The chain uses TRBV30 and TRBJ2-7; 8 bases match TRBD1. The CDR3 consists of 17 residues. V lost 3 bases, J lost 2 bases, and 15 bases stayed unmatched. Germline V gene sequence: CDR1 GTSNPN, CDR2 SVGIG (reference sequence). CDR3: CAWSRTGTGGSAYEQYF. CDR3 nucleotides: TGTGCCTGGAGCCGAACCGGGACAGGTGGTTCAGCCTACGAGCAGTACTTC. Full variable domain (missing parts from reference TRBV30 and TRBJ2-7): SQTIHQWPATLVQPVGSPLSLECTVEGTSNPNLYWYRQAAGRGLQLLFYSVGIGQISSEVPQNLSASRPQDRQFILSSKKLLLSDSGFYLCAWSRTGTGGSAYEQYFGPGTRLTVT.

This chain's CDR3 is CASSDRQPTNYGYTF. Here the CDR3 DNA reads TGTGCCAGCAGTGATCGGCAGCCGACTAACTATGGCTACACCTTC. The genes are TRBV6-1 and TRBJ1-2; D remains unclear. Germline V lookup: CDR1 MNHNS, CDR2 SASEGT. The CDR3 is 15 residues long. The V gene lost 3 bases and the J gene lost 0 bases, with 11 bases spanning the gap.

The chain carries TRBV19 and TRBJ1-5; TRBD1 is a possible D gene (5 bases). This CDR3 spans 14 amino acids. Germline lookup yields CDR1 LNHDA and CDR2 SQIVND (reference sequence). V was trimmed by 3 bases and J by 9 bases, leaving 15 bases between them. CDR3 coding DNA: TGTGCCAGTAGTATCCAGGGCTCCACGGGGCCCCAGCATTTT. Protein sequence: CASSIQGSTGPQHF.

This clone was seen a single time. The chain uses TRBV5-1 and TRBJ2-1, with D perhaps matching TRBD1 or TRBD2 (5 bases each). CDR1 SGHRS and CDR2 YFSETQ come from the germline V gene. V was cut by 9 bases and J by 8 bases, with 21 bases left in between. The CDR3 is 14 residues long. CDR3 nucleotides: TGCGCCACCGGGACCGGGACCGATATCGATGAGCAGTTCTTC. This translates into CATGTGTDIDEQFF.

The V gene is TRBV4-1, the J gene TRBJ2-5; D assignment may be TRBD1 or TRBD2 (5 bases each). This CDR3 comprises 16 residues. Trimming cost V 4 bases and J 5 bases, with 20 bases left between them. Per germline, CDR1 MGHRA and CDR2 YSYEKL. CDR3 DNA sequence: TGCGCCAGCAGCCGGACGGGACCCCCTCAAGGGGAGACCCAGTACTTC. This gives the protein CASSRTGPPQGETQYF.

The sample holds a few counts of this clone. The V call is TRBV19, the J call TRBJ2-7; 8 nucleotides match TRBD2. The CDR3 is 15 residues long. The V segment lost 3 bases and the J segment 2 bases; nucleotides outside the gene matches: 6. From germline, CDR1 is LNHDA and CDR2 SQIVND (reference sequence). CDR3 DNA: TGTGCCAGTAGTATGGCGGCGGGAGGAACCTACGAGCAGTACTTC. It encodes CASSMAAGGTYEQYF.

This chain connects TRBV6-6 to TRBJ2-7; no clear D. CDR3 length: 12 residues. V gave up 7 bases and J gave up 3 bases, with 10 bases separating them. CDR1 and CDR2 from the germline V gene are MNHNY and SVGAGI (reference sequence). The CDR3 loop reads CASTNGGYEQYF. DNA of the CDR3: TGTGCCAGCACCAACGGTGGCTACGAGCAGTACTTC.

CDR3 residues: CASSLEGLAGHYEQYF. CDR3 nucleotide sequence: TGTGCCAGCAGCTTAGAGGGACTAGCGGGGCATTACGAGCAGTACTTC. The V gene is TRBV11-3, the J gene TRBJ2-7; 13 bases match TRBD2. Germline CDR1 SGHNT, CDR2 YENEEA. J gave up 4 bases and V 0 bases, and 3 bases lay outside the gene matches. The CDR3 is 16 amino acids.

This chain connects TRBV5-5 to TRBJ2-3; D gene uncertain. The CDR3 extends over 12 amino acids. CDR1 and CDR2 (germline): SGHKS, YYEKEE (reference sequence). The V end lost 2 bases, the J end lost 0 bases, and 1 base lay between the germline ends. CDR3 region: CASSFSTDTQYF. The DNA of the CDR3 is TGTGCCAGCAGCTTCAGCACAGATACGCAGTATTTT. The full variable domain, rest sourced from reference TRBV5-5 and TRBJ2-3, is DAGVTQSPTHLIKTRGQQVTLRCSPISGHKSVSWYQQVLGQGPQFIFQYYEKEERGRGNFPDRFSARQFPNYSSELNVNALLLGDSALYLCASSFSTDTQYFGPGTRLTVL.

The chain couples TRBV19 to TRBJ2-1; TRBD2 aligns across 12 bases. The germline V gene has CDR1 LNHDA and CDR2 SQIVND (reference sequence). The CDR3 consists of 17 residues. Losses at the gene ends were 7 bases for V and 3 bases for J; bases not matched to a gene: 10. For the CDR3, the DNA is TGTGCCAGTATTCCTAGCGGGAGGGCCTCTGGCTACAATGAGCAGTTCTTC. Translated: CASIPSGRASGYNEQFF.